A selection of T cell receptor beta chains follows, all from one sample in a study of blood T cell repertoires in COVID-19. Repertoires were generated with immunoSEQ multiplex PCR, while TCRdb's copy carries only in-frame clones and drops some. The sample yields about 250,000 clones, around 91% seen once. Sequencing used peripheral blood. The receptors here all came from a woman aged 60-70 years with COVID-19, enrolled during active disease. Each CDR3 is given with its conserved first and last residue. The D gene is left open where the match is weak. Only part of the rows carry a size: once, few, many, or a class if the clone is expanded.

abundance	len	v_gene	d_gene	j_gene	CDR3nt	CDR3aa
NA	16	TRBV5-1	NA	TRBJ1-1	TGCGCCAGCAGCTACTCTCCCCCGTACCAGGGCACTGAAGCTTTCTTT	CASSYSPPYQGTEAFF
NA	15	TRBV4-1	NA	TRBJ2-2	TGCGCCAGCAGCCAAGGGCGGGGGCGTACCGGGGAGCTGTTTTTT	CASSQGRGRTGELFF
NA	16	TRBV5-1	NA	TRBJ1-3	TGCGCCAGCAGCCACACAGGGACCTCCGCTGGAAACACCATATATTTT	CASSHTGTSAGNTIYF
NA	10	TRBV20-1	NA	TRBJ1-4	TGCAGTGCCCAGAAGGAAAAACTGTTTTTT	CSAQKEKLFF
NA	12	TRBV18	TRBD1	TRBJ1-5	TGTGCCAGCTCACCACGGACAGGACTCCAGCATTTT	CASSPRTGLQHF
once	13	TRBV29-1	TRBD1	TRBJ2-5	TGCAGCGTTTTCGGGACAGGGCAAGAGACCCAGTACTTC	CSVFGTGQETQYF
NA	14	TRBV19	NA	TRBJ1-2	TGTGCCAGTAGTACCTCCTTGGACAGTCTTGGCTACACCTTC	CASSTSLDSLGYTF
NA	11	TRBV11-1	NA	TRBJ2-3	TGTGCCAGCACCGCGACAGATACGCAGTATTTT	CASTATDTQYF
once	14	TRBV19	NA	TRBJ2-3	TGTGCCAGTAGTATAGATGTCGGCACAGATACGCAGTATTTT	CASSIDVGTDTQYF
NA	14	TRBV5-1	NA	TRBJ1-1	TGCGCCAGCAGCTTGGCCCCAGGGAACACTGAAGCTTTCTTT	CASSLAPGNTEAFF
NA	15	TRBV6-2/TRBV6-3	NA	TRBJ1-5	TGTGCCAGCAGTTGGGGAGGGTCGGGCAATCAGCCCCAGCATTTT	CASSWGGSGNQPQHF
NA	17	TRBV6-2/TRBV6-3	NA	TRBJ1-5	TGTGCCAGCAGTTACATGAACAGGCTCGTACGCAATCAGCCCCAGCATTTT	CASSYMNRLVRNQPQHF
NA	14	TRBV18	NA	TRBJ1-1	TGTGCCAGCTCACCGGCTGCAGGGCCGACTGAAGCTTTCTTT	CASSPAAGPTEAFF
NA	13	TRBV12-3/TRBV12-4	TRBD1	TRBJ1-1	TGTGCCAGCAGTCAAGACAGGGGCGCTGAAGCTTTCTTT	CASSQDRGAEAFF
NA	13	TRBV5-4	NA	TRBJ2-2	TGTGCCAGCAGCTATGAGGGGGTCGGGGAGCTGTTTTTT	CASSYEGVGELFF
NA	12	TRBV29-1	NA	TRBJ1-2	TGCAGCGTTGAAGCCGACTCCTATAGCTACACCTTC	CSVEADSYSYTF
NA	15	TRBV7-8	TRBD1	TRBJ1-6	TGTGCCAGCAGCTTAGGAAGGACAGGGAATTCACCCCTCCACTTT	CASSLGRTGNSPLHF
NA	13	TRBV29-1	NA	TRBJ1-1	TGCAGCGTTGAACACAGGGCGAACACTGAAGCTTTCTTT	CSVEHRANTEAFF
NA	17	TRBV7-3	NA	TRBJ2-2	TGTGCCAGCAGCCTAAGGTGGAGCCGGGGGGCCCCCGGGGAGCTGTTTTTT	CASSLRWSRGAPGELFF
NA	14	TRBV15	TRBD1	TRBJ1-3	TGTGCCACCCAGACAGGGAGCTCTGGAAACACCATATATTTT	CATQTGSSGNTIYF
NA	16	TRBV4-2	TRBD1	TRBJ1-2	TGTGCCAGCAGCGAACCCGGGACAGGGTTAAACTATGGCTACACCTTC	CASSEPGTGLNYGYTF
NA	12	TRBV6-2/TRBV6-3	NA	TRBJ2-7	TGTGCCAGCAGCTCTACCTTGGGACACCCGTACTTC	CASSSTLGHPYF
NA	13	TRBV7-9	NA	TRBJ2-7	TGTGCCAGCAGCTTATTTGGCAGCTACGAGCAGTACTTC	CASSLFGSYEQYF
NA	11	TRBV7-2	NA	TRBJ2-7	TGTGCCAGCAGCTCAATGTACGAGCAGTACTTC	CASSSMYEQYF